This T cell receptor beta chain was obtained from a study of blood T cell repertoires in COVID-19. Whole-study context: Collection of acute and convalescent COVID-19 samples took place in the United States, Italy and Spain. The cDNA or gDNA used as material had been derived from T cells, B-cell-depleted T cells, or PBMCs.

Germline values: CDR1 SGHRS, CDR2 YFSETQ. The CDR3 consists of 15 residues. The J segment lost 4 bases and the V segment lost 4 bases, leaving 11 bases of the junction unmatched. Sequencing used immunoSEQ multiplex PCR; TCRdb keeps in-frame clones, though not all of them. The sample shows 130,000 to 150,000 clones, around 89% of them seen only once. The sequenced sample was peripheral blood. This chain joins TRBV5-1 and TRBJ2-7; 7 nucleotides line up with TRBD2. This TCR derives from a woman in her sixties or seventies with active COVID-19. CDR3 sequence: CASSRVAGERYEQYF. CDR3 bases: TGCGCCAGCAGCCGGGTGGCGGGAGAGAGGTACGAGCAGTACTTC.